These T cell receptor beta chains were read from a single sample in a study of blood T cell repertoires in COVID-19. Produced via immunoSEQ multiplex PCR; TCRdb's table is partial and in-frame only. This table holds fewer than 600,000 clones, approximately 87% found once. Sequencing used PBMCs or T cells enriched from blood (not recorded which). The source is a middle-aged woman who had recovered from COVID-19. Each CDR3 is given with its conserved first and last residue. A D gene is named only where the DNA matches it firmly. Some rows have no size entry. The others give once, few or many, or a class for an expanded clone.

J gene,D gene,clone size,V gene,CDR3 DNA,CDR3 protein
TRBJ2-5,.,.,TRBV18,TGTGCCAGCTCACCTCTCCGGGGGACCCAGTACTTC,CASSPLRGTQYF
TRBJ1-2,TRBD1,.,TRBV24-1,TGTGCCACCTCCGGGGGGACAGGGGTCGGTGAGAACTATGGCTACACCTTC,CATSGGTGVGENYGYTF
TRBJ1-2,TRBD1,.,TRBV3-1/TRBV3-2,TGTGCCAGCAGCCAACCCTTGACAGGGGGTACCTATGGCTACACCTTC,CASSQPLTGGTYGYTF
TRBJ1-4,TRBD1,once,TRBV27,TGTGCCAGCAGTCCCGGGGGCAGGGGGCATGAAAAACTGTTTTTT,CASSPGGRGHEKLFF
TRBJ2-3,TRBD2,few,TRBV19,TGTGCCAGTGGTATCCTAGCGGGGGTTAGCACAGATACGCAGTATTTT,CASGILAGVSTDTQYF
TRBJ1-3,.,.,TRBV7-2,TGTGCCAGCAGCCCCAGGGAAAAGAACACCATATATTTT,CASSPREKNTIYF
TRBJ1-2,TRBD1,.,TRBV5-6,TGTGCCAGCAGCCCCCGCGATCAAGGGGGCAGGACCTTC,CASSPRDQGGRTF
TRBJ1-5,.,.,TRBV4-1,TGCGCCAGCAGCCAACCGGGGCAGCCCCAGCATTTT,CASSQPGQPQHF
TRBJ1-4,.,few,TRBV18,TGTGCCAGCTCACCACCGACAGCCCTAAAACTGTTTTTT,CASSPPTALKLFF
TRBJ2-6,.,.,TRBV18,TGTGCCAGCTCTCTCAGGGGACGACGCTCTGGGGCCAACGTCCTGACTTTC,CASSLRGRRSGANVLTF
TRBJ1-1,.,.,TRBV19,TGTGCCAGTAAAATTCGCGCCAACAGGGACACTGAAGCTTTCTTT,CASKIRANRDTEAFF
TRBJ1-2,TRBD1,.,TRBV7-9,TGTGCCAGCAGCCGGGCCACGGGACAGGGGGCTGGATATGGCTACACCTTC,CASSRATGQGAGYGYTF
TRBJ2-5,TRBD2,once,TRBV24-1,TGTGCCACCAGTGATTTGGGGACTAGCGGGAAGGAGACCCAGTACTTC,CATSDLGTSGKETQYF
TRBJ1-6,.,.,TRBV3-1/TRBV3-2,TGTGCCAGCAGCGGGCACAAGGGAGGAATCTATAATTCACCCCTCCACTTT,CASSGHKGGIYNSPLHF
TRBJ1-1,.,.,TRBV7-8,TGTGCCAGCAGCTTAAGGAATCACAGAATGAACACTGAAGCTTTCTTT,CASSLRNHRMNTEAFF
TRBJ2-7,TRBD1,.,TRBV5-1,TGCGCCAGCAGTGCAGACAGGGACTCCTACGAGCAGTACTTC,CASSADRDSYEQYF
TRBJ1-2,.,.,TRBV2,TGTGCCAGCAGTCCAGGGCTCTCTAACTATGGCTACACCTTC,CASSPGLSNYGYTF
TRBJ1-1,.,.,TRBV7-9,TGTGCCAGCAGCAGGACAGCTGCGCCGAACACTGAAGCTTTCTTT,CASSRTAAPNTEAFF
TRBJ2-1,TRBD1,.,TRBV5-8,TGTGCCAGCCGCAAGCTCCGGCCAGGGGGCAATGAGCAGTTCTTC,CASRKLRPGGNEQFF
TRBJ1-2,.,.,TRBV5-1,TGCGCCAGCAGCTTGACAGGGTTCGGGACCACGATGACACTCTATGGCTACACCTTC,CASSLTGFGTTMTLYGYTF
TRBJ1-1,TRBD1,.,TRBV10-3,TGTGCCATCAGCAGCGGACAGGGGAACACTGAAGCTTTCTTT,CAISSGQGNTEAFF
TRBJ2-7,TRBD2,.,TRBV5-6,TGTGCCAGCAGCTTTTGGGGCGCGGGAGCAGGCTACGAGCAGTACTTC,CASSFWGAGAGYEQYF
TRBJ1-2,.,.,TRBV4-1,TGCGCCAGCAGCCAACAGGGGAATGGAGACTATGGCTACACCTTC,CASSQQGNGDYGYTF
TRBJ1-1,.,.,TRBV27,TGTGCCAGCAGTCCGTGGACGAGACAGCTTAACCGAGGGAACACTGAAGCTTTCTTT,CASSPWTRQLNRGNTEAFF
TRBJ2-7,TRBD2,.,TRBV9,TGTGCCAGCAGCGTAGACCCCGGGACTAGCGGGAGGGCCCTCTACGAGCAGTACTTC,CASSVDPGTSGRALYEQYF
TRBJ1-1,.,.,TRBV7-2,TGTGCCAGCAGCTTTCTCGCAGGGGCTGGCGCTGAAGCTTTCTTT,CASSFLAGAGAEAFF
TRBJ1-3,.,.,TRBV13,TGTGCCAGCAGCTTATACGGGGAGCCTGGAAACACCATATATTTT,CASSLYGEPGNTIYF
TRBJ1-5,.,.,TRBV5-8,TGTGCCAGCAGCCCGGTTAAGGATCGGGGGGCAGTTCAGCCCCAGCATTTT,CASSPVKDRGAVQPQHF
TRBJ1-1,.,.,TRBV13,TGTGCCAGCAGCAACTTCAGGGACTTGAACACTGAAGCTTTCTTT,CASSNFRDLNTEAFF
TRBJ2-7,TRBD2,few,TRBV7-8,TGTGCCAGCAGCTTAGTTCTAGCGGGAGGCTACGAGCAGTACTTC,CASSLVLAGGYEQYF
TRBJ2-7,.,once,TRBV4-3,TGCGCCAGCAGCCAGGACCGGGAATCCACCTACGAGCAGTACTTC,CASSQDRESTYEQYF
TRBJ2-1,.,.,TRBV5-5,TGTGCCAGCAGCCTCTCGGCGGGGGCATACAATGAGCAGTTCTTC,CASSLSAGAYNEQFF
TRBJ2-1,TRBD2,.,TRBV25-1,TGTGCCAGCAGGAGTGGGACTACAACCTACAATGAGCAGTTCTTC,CASRSGTTTYNEQFF
TRBJ2-7,TRBD2,.,TRBV6-6,TGTGCCAGCAGTTACACGGCGGGAGCGGGGGAGCAGTACTTC,CASSYTAGAGEQYF
TRBJ1-2,.,.,TRBV4-3,TGCGCCAGCAGCCAAACACGGACTTTCAAGGGCGATGGCTACACCTTC,CASSQTRTFKGDGYTF
TRBJ2-1,.,.,TRBV2,TGTGCCAGCAGTGCTGTCGATGAGCAGTTCTTC,CASSAVDEQFF
TRBJ2-3,TRBD2,.,TRBV9,TGTGCCAGCAGCGTAGAAGGAAGGTTTGCGGGAGTTTTAGATACGCAGTATTTT,CASSVEGRFAGVLDTQYF
TRBJ1-2,.,once,TRBV3-1/TRBV3-2,TGTGCCAGCAGCCCGAGGGCCACGGGAGGCTATGGCTACACCTTC,CASSPRATGGYGYTF
TRBJ2-7,TRBD2,.,TRBV11-3,TGTGCCAGCAGCTTAGATGGAGGGACTAGGGTATTGGACGAGCAGTACTTC,CASSLDGGTRVLDEQYF
TRBJ1-1,TRBD1,few,TRBV7-6,TGTGCCAGCAGCTTGGGACAGGGGAACACTGAAGCTTTCTTT,CASSLGQGNTEAFF
TRBJ2-1,TRBD2,.,TRBV7-2,TGTGCCAGCAGCTTAGCCCTAGCGGGAGGGTTTGAGCAGTTCTTC,CASSLALAGGFEQFF
TRBJ1-1,.,.,TRBV5-1,TGCGCCAGCAGCCCGCCGGGGGGGGCGAACACTGAAGCTTTCTTT,CASSPPGGANTEAFF
TRBJ2-3,TRBD1,once,TRBV10-3,TGTGCCATCAGTAAGACAGGGGATAGCACAGATACGCAGTATTTT,CAISKTGDSTDTQYF
TRBJ2-2,.,.,TRBV5-8,TGTGCCAGCAGCTTGTTCAGGGTTGCCACCGGGGAGCTGTTTTTT,CASSLFRVATGELFF
TRBJ1-5,.,many,TRBV10-2,TGCGCCAGCAGTTTCGGACAAGCCCAGCCCCAGCATTTT,CASSFGQAQPQHF
TRBJ2-3,.,.,TRBV24-1,TGTGCCACCAGTTCCCTCGACAGCCCTAGCACAGATACGCAGTATTTT,CATSSLDSPSTDTQYF
TRBJ1-2,TRBD1,.,TRBV4-2,TGTGCCAGCAGCCAAGACAGGGGGCTCTATGGCTACACCTTC,CASSQDRGLYGYTF
TRBJ1-2,.,few,TRBV12-3/TRBV12-4,TGTGCCAGCAGGCCTGGACAGAACTATGGCTACACCTTC,CASRPGQNYGYTF
TRBJ2-5,.,.,TRBV12-3/TRBV12-4,TGTGCCAGCAGTTTGTATCCAGGGGAGACCCAGTACTTC,CASSLYPGETQYF
TRBJ1-2,TRBD1,.,TRBV2,TGTGCCAGCAGTAGACAGGGGACTAACTATGGCTACACCTTC,CASSRQGTNYGYTF
TRBJ1-4,.,.,TRBV29-1,TGCAGCGTTGATATACAGGGAACTAATGAAAAACTGTTTTTT,CSVDIQGTNEKLFF
TRBJ2-1,TRBD1,.,TRBV7-9,TGTGCCAGCAGCGCCCCGACAGGGTGGCAGTACAATGAGCAGTTCTTC,CASSAPTGWQYNEQFF
TRBJ1-1,TRBD1,.,TRBV13,TGTGCCAGCAGCCAACAGGGGGGTAACACTGAAGCTTTCTTT,CASSQQGGNTEAFF
TRBJ2-1,TRBD1,.,TRBV5-4,TGTGCCAGCAGCCTAGGGACAGGGGTTGTCGGTGAGCAGTTCTTC,CASSLGTGVVGEQFF
TRBJ1-1,TRBD1,.,TRBV12-3/TRBV12-4,TGTGCCAGCAGGCCAGGACAGGGGGCATTAGCTTTCTTT,CASRPGQGALAFF
TRBJ2-4,TRBD1,.,TRBV7-9,TGTGCCAGCAGCTTAGCGGGGACAGGGGGAAGGGCCAAAAACATTCAGTACTTC,CASSLAGTGGRAKNIQYF
TRBJ1-2,TRBD1,.,TRBV6-1,TGTGCCAGCAGTGAAAGTTATGGTGGAAGACAGGGGGCCAGCTATGGCTACACCTTC,CASSESYGGRQGASYGYTF
TRBJ1-1,.,.,TRBV25-1,TGTGCCAGCAGTGGTTTGGAGGGGAACACTGAAGCTTTCTTT,CASSGLEGNTEAFF
TRBJ2-1,.,.,TRBV5-1,TGCGCCAGCAGAGGTAGGGGTTCCTACAATGAGCAGTTCTTC,CASRGRGSYNEQFF
TRBJ1-1,TRBD1,.,TRBV29-1,TGCAGCGCAGGGGGCGCTCGGACTGAAGCTTTCTTT,CSAGGARTEAFF